One sample yielded the 20 T cell receptor beta chains listed below, sequenced in a study of shared clonotypes between healthy human individuals. Clones were sequenced by immunoSEQ multiplex PCR, and TCRdb holds only the in-frame ones, with some missing. This sample yields around 530,000 clones, of which roughly four fifths are seen a single time; about 11% belongs to the top ten. Sequencing used PBMCs. The receptors here all came from a woman between 35 and 50 years old in good health. Some clones in this sample may be carry-over from other donors' samples.

This clone was seen a few times. A far more abundant clone sits one base away, making this likely a read error. The J gene is TRBJ1-1, the V gene TRBV6-4; TRBD1 agrees at 7 bases. The CDR3 loop spans 14 amino acids. Germline CDR1 reads MRHNA; CDR2 reads SNTAGT. Written as DNA, the CDR3 is TGTGCCAGCGGTGACTCGATTGAGACAGGGAGAGCTTTCTTT. As protein: CASGDSIETGRAFF.

The sample holds many counts of this clone. The chain combines TRBV7-9 with TRBJ1-1, with unresolved D. Trimming removed 3 bases at V and 1 base at J, with 6 bases between. The CDR3 contains 13 residues. Germline values: CDR1 SEHNR, CDR2 FQNEAQ (reference sequence). The DNA of the CDR3 is TGTGCCAGCAGCTTGTCAGAGAACACTGAAGCTTTCTTT. Its protein product is CASSLSENTEAFF.

This clone has more than one count but fewer than ten. This sequence joins TRBV28 and TRBJ2-1, with D tentatively TRBD2 (6 bases). CDR3 length equals 15 residues. CDR1 is MDHEN and CDR2 is SYDVKM in the germline V gene. Trimming cost V 4 bases and J 2 bases, with 12 bases left between them. CDR3 residues: CASSWPASAYNEQFF. The DNA for the CDR3 is TGTGCCAGCAGTTGGCCGGCTAGCGCCTACAATGAGCAGTTCTTC.

The chain joins TRBV2 to TRBJ2-2; the match to TRBD2 covers 7 bases. Trimming at V came to 6 bases and at J to 8 bases, leaving 12 bases not matched to a gene. CDR1 is SNHLY, CDR2 FYNNEI, per germline. The CDR3 length is 15 residues. CDR3 nucleotide sequence: TGTGCCAGCAGCGGGGATCGAGCGGGAAGGGGGGAGCTGTTTTTT. This gives the protein CASSGDRAGRGELFF.

The CDR3 loop reads CASRRQQGAYEQYF. The CDR3 DNA follows: TGTGCCAGCAGGCGGCAACAGGGAGCCTACGAGCAGTACTTC. V usage is TRBV28 and J usage is TRBJ2-7; possibly TRBD1 for D (6 bases). Germline-derived CDR1 and CDR2 are MDHEN and SYDVKM. This CDR3 has 14 amino acids. V was pared by 6 bases and J by 2 bases, with 14 bases between.

With respect to this clone: Germline is not matched at one junction end, which may reflect a read error. V usage is TRBV2 and J usage is TRBJ2-7; no firm D call. The CDR3 has 13 amino acids. The V gene's germline CDR1 is SNHLY and CDR2 FYNNEI. DNA of the CDR3: TGTGCCAGCATCGGGCCAAACCCGCTCCTCCTGGCATTC. Translation: CASIGPNPLLLAF.

V gene TRBV2 combines with J gene TRBJ2-5, with TRBD1 identical over 7 bases. The DNA matches TRBJ2-7 better at its end, which makes the J call doubtful. This CDR3 contains 13 residues. From germline, CDR1 is SNHLY and CDR2 FYNNEI. CDR3 bases: TGTGCCAGCAGTGGTGGCAGGGGGTACGAGCAGTACTTC. Translating it yields CASSGGRGYEQYF.

The CDR3 here is CASRYPTGTGELFF. The CDR3 nucleotides are TGTGCCAGCAGATACCCTACCGGAACCGGGGAGCTGTTTTTT. V gene TRBV7-2 combines with J gene TRBJ2-2; no reliable D call. V was pared by 6 bases and J by 5 bases, with 13 bases between. This CDR3 spans 14 amino acids. Looked up from germline, CDR1 is SGHTA and CDR2 is FQGNSA.

At least ten counts were recorded for this clone. Other DNA variants within this sample encode the same CDR3. V gene TRBV7-2 combines with J gene TRBJ1-2; possible D gene TRBD1, 6 bases. The germline V and J ends were trimmed by 0 bases and 4 bases, with 6 bases remaining between them. Germline V CDR1 and CDR2: SGHTA, FQGNSA. The CDR3 is made up of 13 amino acids. This chain's CDR3 is CASSLAGGYGYTF. As DNA, the CDR3 is TGTGCCAGCAGCTTAGCAGGGGGCTATGGCTACACCTTC.

This clone was counted a few times. It may be a read error: a sequence one base away is much more abundant. The sample has other DNA sequences that encode this CDR3 too. The J gene is TRBJ1-1, the V gene TRBV18; TRBD1 is a possible D gene (5 bases). V was shortened by 4 bases and J by 1 base, with 13 bases between the two germline ends. The CDR3 loop spans 15 amino acids. Germline V gene data show CDR1 as KGHSH and CDR2 as LQKENI. The CDR3 region is CASSQIQDPNTEAFF. CDR3 bases: TGTGCCAGCTCACAAATACAGGACCCGAACACTGAAGCTTTCTTT.

This chain connects TRBV4-2 to TRBJ2-1, with 11 bases matching TRBD2. V trimming: 5 bases; J trimming: 7 bases; junction bases outside the gene matches: 7. Germline V lookup: CDR1 LGHNA, CDR2 YNFKEQ. The CDR3 loop spans 15 amino acids. The CDR3: CASSLLAGVVNEQFF. The CDR3 nucleotides read TGTGCCAGCAGCTTACTAGCGGGAGTAGTAAATGAGCAGTTCTTC.

The V and J genes are TRBV7-2 and TRBJ2-4; D not resolved. Germline loops: CDR1 SGHTA, CDR2 FQGNSA. The CDR3 is 14 amino acids. Between the trimmed V and J ends, which lost 0 bases and 0 bases, there was a span of 3 bases. The CDR3 DNA follows: TGTGCCAGCAGCTTAGCCCTAGCCAAAAACATTCAGTACTTC. It codes for CASSLALAKNIQYF.

This clone was seen only once. The chain employs TRBV7-8 and TRBJ2-2; 10 positions agree with TRBD2. Looked up from germline, CDR1 is SGHVS and CDR2 is FQNEAQ. With 5 bases clipped from V and 6 bases from J, the junction kept 9 bases outside the gene matches. The CDR3 sequence is 16 residues long. This chain's CDR3 is CASSAGTSVMSGELFF. As DNA, the CDR3 is TGTGCCAGCAGCGCCGGGACTAGCGTTATGTCCGGGGAGCTGTTTTTT.

The CDR3 region is CASSLGRPLTNTGELFF. CDR3 DNA: TGTGCCAGCAGTTTAGGCCGGCCACTCACGAACACCGGGGAGCTGTTTTTT. The chain uses TRBV27 and TRBJ2-2, with D unclear. Germline CDR1 MNHEY, CDR2 SMNVEV (reference sequence). The CDR3 loop spans 17 amino acids. V shed 2 bases and J shed 0 bases, with 13 bases lying between them.

This clone was seen repeatedly, ten times or more. The V call is TRBV5-1, the J call TRBJ1-1, with D perhaps TRBD1 (5 bases). The CDR3 has 15 amino acids. V was cut by 3 bases and J by 5 bases, with 17 bases left in between. Germline CDR1 and CDR2: SGHRS and YFSETQ. This chain's CDR3 is CASSSQGGGGTEAFF. As DNA, the CDR3 is TGCGCCAGCAGCTCTCAGGGAGGAGGAGGGACTGAAGCTTTCTTT.

V usage is TRBV28 and J usage is TRBJ2-7; TRBD2 matches 11 bases. With 5 bases clipped from V and 7 bases from J, the junction kept 7 bases outside the gene matches. The CDR3 contains 14 residues. The V gene's germline CDR1 is MDHEN and CDR2 SYDVKM. The CDR3 sequence: CASSLPGTSGEQYF. The CDR3 nucleotides read TGTGCCAGCAGTCTTCCAGGGACTAGCGGAGAGCAGTACTTC.

The chain recombines TRBV6-5 with TRBJ2-7; D is perhaps TRBD2 (5 bases). CDR1 and CDR2 from the germline V gene are MNHEY and SVGAGI. Trimming removed 7 bases from V and 1 base from J, with 14 bases in between. The CDR3 has 14 amino acids. Written as DNA, the CDR3 is TGTGCCAGCAAGGAAGCGGTAAATTCCTACGAGCAGTACTTC. Its protein product is CASKEAVNSYEQYF.

The genes are TRBV28 and TRBJ2-1, with 9 bases aligning to TRBD2. Trimming took 3 bases from V and 7 from J; bases not matched to a gene: 13. Germline CDR1 MDHEN, CDR2 SYDVKM. This CDR3 is 17 amino acids long. The CDR3 region has the DNA TGTGCCAGCAGTTTCAATAGCGGGAGTAAACGGAGAAATGAGCAGTTCTTC. Its protein product is CASSFNSGSKRRNEQFF.

A single count supports this clone. The V call is TRBV5-1, the J call TRBJ2-5, with 7 bases lining up with TRBD2. The CDR3 loop spans 13 amino acids. J was trimmed by 1 base and V by 4 bases; bases with no gene match: 1. Germline V gives CDR1 SGHRS, CDR2 YFSETQ. The DNA of the CDR3 is TGCGCCAGCAGCGAGCGGGGCCAAGAGACCCAGTACTTC. Its translation: CASSERGQETQYF.

The chain carries TRBV7-8 and TRBJ2-2, with 9 bases that match TRBD2. From germline, CDR1 is SGHVS and CDR2 FQNEAQ. The CDR3 contains 20 residues. Trimming cost V 0 bases and J 4 bases; bases outside gene matches: 15. CDR3 DNA sequence: TGTGCCAGCAGCTTAGCCCGCGGGAGGGCCGGGACGGGGAGCACCGGGGAGCTGTTTTTT. Amino acids: CASSLARGRAGTGSTGELFF.